Below, 4 T cell receptor beta chains from the same sample are listed, as sequenced in a study of T-cell reconstitution after alpha-beta-depleted transplantation in children. Unique molecular identifiers were incorporated during preparation of the TCRbeta library. MiXCR was run by TCRdb on the PCR reads, yielding one entry per CDR3 protein. This table holds 90,000 to 100,000 distinct CDR3 sequences, under 25% found once. The sample consisted of PBMCs, taken before TCRalphabeta/CD19-depleted stem cell transplant. The receptors here all came from a boy aged 2 to 9 with acute lymphoblastic leukemia, due to receive a stem cell transplant.

The chain recombines TRBV20-1 with TRBJ1-5, with D possibly being TRBD1 (5 bases). The V gene lost 0 bases and the J gene lost 7 bases, with 19 bases spanning the gap. The germline CDR1 and CDR2 sequences are DFQATT and SNEGSKA (reference sequence). The length of the CDR3 is 16 residues. The chain's CDR3 is CSARDPLIRAGQPQHF. The CDR3 coding sequence is TGCAGTGCTAGAGACCCGCTCATCAGGGCAGGGCAGCCCCAGCATTTT.

This clonotype has at least ten counts. The chain joins TRBV28 to TRBJ1-2; D perhaps matches TRBD1 (5 bases). This CDR3 is built from 13 residues. The germline V and J ends were trimmed by 7 bases and 0 bases, with 9 bases remaining between them. Germline-derived CDR1 and CDR2 are MDHEN and SYDVKM. The CDR3, as DNA: TGTGCCAGCAATAGGGGCCCTAACTATGGCTACACCTTC. The encoded protein is CASNRGPNYGYTF.

The table lists this clonotype with a few counts. The chain is built from TRBV11-2 and TRBJ1-5, with TRBD1 identical over 7 bases. Per the germline V gene, CDR1 is SGHAT and CDR2 is FQNNGV. J lost 6 bases, V lost 6 bases, and 8 bases had no gene match. The CDR3 consists of 14 residues. The chain's CDR3 is CASSKQGSLQPQHF. In DNA form, the CDR3 reads TGTGCCAGCAGTAAACAGGGGAGTCTTCAGCCCCAGCATTTT.

The chain recombines TRBV28 with TRBJ1-3; the D gene is possibly TRBD1 (5 bases). The CDR3 runs to 13 residues. CDR1 is MDHEN and CDR2 is SYDVKM in the germline V gene. V lost 8 bases, J lost 7 bases, and 15 bases lay in between. CDR3 DNA: TGTGCCAGCTCGACAGTCCCCGTCAACACCATATATTTT. This encodes CASSTVPVNTIYF.